This is a list of T cell receptor beta chains from one sample in a study of blood T cell repertoires in COVID-19. Repertoires were generated with immunoSEQ multiplex PCR, while TCRdb's copy carries only in-frame clones and drops some. There are tens of thousands of clones in the sample; 73% occur only once, and 15% to 20% lies in the top ten. Material for sequencing was peripheral blood. All receptors derive from a woman aged 50 to 65 with active or convalescent COVID-19. Both conserved end residues are part of each CDR3. Each record gives: V gene, clone size, D gene, J gene, CDR3 DNA, CDR3 protein. A D gene is named only where the DNA matches it firmly. Not all rows give a size; the values are once, few, many and, for expanded clones, a class.

TRBV6-5	-	-	TRBJ1-2	TGTGCCAGCAGTCGGACAGAAAACTATGGCTACACCTTC	CASSRTENYGYTF
TRBV7-9	-	TRBD2	TRBJ2-7	TGTGCCAGCAGCCGTGGGACTAGCGGGACCGAGCAGTACTTC	CASSRGTSGTEQYF
TRBV7-2	-	-	TRBJ1-2	TGTGCCAGCAGCCTCTTGGGAGCTAACTATGGCTACACCTTC	CASSLLGANYGYTF
TRBV24-1	-	-	TRBJ2-2	TGTGCCACCAGTGATCGGCAGGGGAGAACCGGGGAGCTGTTTTTT	CATSDRQGRTGELFF
TRBV6-1	-	-	TRBJ2-4	TGTGCCAGCAGTGAAGCGTCGCAGGGCAGAAACATTCAGTACTTC	CASSEASQGRNIQYF
TRBV5-5	-	-	TRBJ1-4	TGTGCCAGCAGCCCCGGGACTTATAATGAAAAACTGTTTTTT	CASSPGTYNEKLFF
TRBV3-1/TRBV3-2	-	TRBD2	TRBJ2-3	TGTGCCAGCAGCCCCCATAGCGGGAGTTTCACAGATACGCAGTATTTT	CASSPHSGSFTDTQYF
TRBV30	-	-	TRBJ1-1	TGTGCCTGGGAGGACAGTATCGGCACTGAAGCTTTCTTT	CAWEDSIGTEAFF
TRBV5-1	-	-	TRBJ1-1	TGCGCCAGCAGCCGCGGACTGGAGAACACTGAAGCTTTCTTT	CASSRGLENTEAFF
TRBV3-1/TRBV3-2	-	TRBD1	TRBJ2-1	TGTGCCAGCAGGAACAGGGGTTACAATGAGCAGTTCTTC	CASRNRGYNEQFF
TRBV2	once	-	TRBJ2-3	TGTGCCAGCAGTGTTTATGATACGCAGTATTTT	CASSVYDTQYF
TRBV4-2	-	-	TRBJ2-5	TGTGCCAGCAGCCAAGTCGGCGGGGAAGAGACCCAGTACTTC	CASSQVGGEETQYF
TRBV5-1	-	-	TRBJ1-1	TGCGCCAGCAGCTCGGTCGACAGCCTGAACACTGAAGCTTTCTTT	CASSSVDSLNTEAFF
TRBV13	few	TRBD2	TRBJ2-1	TGTGCCAGCAGCTTAGGCTCCCCACTAGCGGAGGATTACAATGAGCAGTTCTTC	CASSLGSPLAEDYNEQFF
TRBV6-5	-	-	TRBJ2-1	TGTGCCAGCAGGCCGCGGGACAGCCTAAATGAGCAGTTCTTC	CASRPRDSLNEQFF
TRBV12-5	-	-	TRBJ2-7	TGTGCTAGTGGTTTGACAGTCTCCTACGAGCAGTACTTC	CASGLTVSYEQYF
TRBV6-6	few	-	TRBJ2-3	TGTGCCAGCAGTTCAAGCACAGATACGCAGTATTTT	CASSSSTDTQYF
TRBV30	-	-	TRBJ2-3	TGTGCCTGGATCTCTGGAGGGTTCACAGATACGCAGTATTTT	CAWISGGFTDTQYF
TRBV5-1	few	TRBD2	TRBJ2-7	TGCGCCAGCAGCTTGGCTCCAACTAGCGACTACGAGCAGTACTTC	CASSLAPTSDYEQYF
TRBV12-3/TRBV12-4	-	-	TRBJ2-3	TGTGCCAGCAGTGCGGGTGGTTATACGCAGTATTTT	CASSAGGYTQYF
TRBV29-1	-	TRBD1	TRBJ1-2	TGCAGCGTTGACAGGGGGCTAACTGGCTACACCTTC	CSVDRGLTGYTF
TRBV30	-	-	TRBJ2-7	TGTGCCTGGGGCTTCACCGGGCAGGGCTTAAACGAGCAGTACTTC	CAWGFTGQGLNEQYF
TRBV7-9	few	-	TRBJ2-7	TGTGCCAGCAGCGCCTACGGGACAGGGAATAGCGGGAGAGTCTACGAGCAGTACTTC	CASSAYGTGNSGRVYEQYF
TRBV3-1/TRBV3-2	-	-	TRBJ1-2	TGTGCCAGCAAGGGGGGAGGGGTTGGCTACACCTTC	CASKGGGVGYTF
TRBV28	-	-	TRBJ1-1	TGTGCCAGCAGTTCCCCCGGAGGGGTGAGTGAAGCTTTCTTT	CASSSPGGVSEAFF
TRBV9	-	TRBD1	TRBJ1-2	TGTGCCAGCAGCGCCGGACAGGGAGCAAACTATGGCTACACCTTC	CASSAGQGANYGYTF
TRBV7-9	-	TRBD2	TRBJ2-7	TGTGCCAGCAGCTTAGAGAGCGGGAGAGTCGAGCAGTACTTC	CASSLESGRVEQYF
TRBV11-2	-	-	TRBJ1-1	TGTGCCAGCAGCTTATTGTCCTCGGACACTGAAGCTTTCTTT	CASSLLSSDTEAFF
TRBV11-3	-	TRBD2	TRBJ2-1	TGTGCCAGCAGCTTAACGGGGGGTAAGGATGAGCAGTTCTTC	CASSLTGGKDEQFF
TRBV10-1	-	TRBD2	TRBJ2-1	TGCGCCAGCAGTGGCCGAGCGGGGGGAAACAATGAGCAGTTCTTC	CASSGRAGGNNEQFF
TRBV12-3/TRBV12-4	-	-	TRBJ1-1	TGTGCCAGCAGTTTAAGGCAGGCCACTGAAGCTTTCTTT	CASSLRQATEAFF
TRBV5-4	-	-	TRBJ2-1	TGTGCCAGCAGCTTGGCTCAGTGGTCGAATGAGCAGTTCTTC	CASSLAQWSNEQFF